This T cell receptor (beta chain) was sequenced in a study of chronic HIV infection and antiretroviral therapy. This clonotype was seen more than once but under ten times. V was shortened by 2 bases and J by 8 bases, with 9 bases between the two germline ends. The CDR3 covers 12 residues. CDR1 and CDR2 (germline): DFQATT, SNEGSKA (reference sequence). TCRdb used MiXCR to reprocess the 5' RACE reads, holding one entry per CDR3 protein. The data hold tens of thousands of distinct CDR3 sequences, with around 8.7% observed a single time. The clonotype originates from an adult who had HIV and had not received antiretroviral therapy, or was an uninfected healthy control (not recorded which). This chain joins TRBV20-1 and TRBJ1-4; D possibly corresponds to TRBD1 (5 bases). What was sequenced was peripheral blood. CDR3 nucleotide sequence: TGCAGTGCTAGACCCGGGGGAGAAAAACTGTTTTTT. This codes for CSARPGGEKLFF.